Listed here is a single TCR beta chain. The data were taken from a study of blood T cell repertoires in COVID-19. Using immunoSEQ multiplex PCR, the repertoire was profiled, and TCRdb retains in-frame clones only, with some absent. This table has about 220,000 clones, 82% appearing once. Material: peripheral blood. The TCR comes from a woman in her 70s with COVID-19, enrolled during active disease.

CDR3 coding DNA: TGTGCCAGTAGTGCGAGGGAACGCACTGAAGCTTTCTTT. Translating it yields CASSARERTEAFF. The chain recombines TRBV19 with TRBJ1-1; the D is unclear. This CDR3 comprises 13 residues. Germline V CDR1 and CDR2: LNHDA, SQIVND (reference sequence). Between the trimmed V and J ends, which lost 5 bases and 4 bases, there was a span of 11 bases.